This T cell receptor beta chain emerged from a study of radiation and T cells in renal cell carcinoma. Study-level points and caveats: No pretreatment tumor biopsies were available for baseline clonotypes.

Some clones are missing from TCRdb's copy, which holds only in-frame ones; the method was immunoSEQ multiplex PCR. The sample lists under 200,000 clones, less than 90% occurring once. Trimming pared 6 bases from V and 6 bases from J, leaving 13 bases between. CDR3 size: 13 residues. Germline V gene data show CDR1 as LNHDA and CDR2 as SQIVND (reference sequence). The time point was: blood 4 weeks post-SBRT, at nephrectomy. Specified treatment: 15 Gy SBRT to primary tumor, nephrectomy 4 weeks later. Nephrectomy followed 15 Gy stereotactic body radiation by 4 weeks. Radiation-treated patients gave blood at baseline, week 2 and week 4. Clear cell pathology was present in this patient's renal cell carcinoma. A remark on this clone: Its antigen is currently unknown.

The source is a woman aged 45-65 years with renal cell carcinoma. The V call is TRBV19, the J call TRBJ2-3; perhaps TRBD2 as D (5 bases). Here the sequenced sample was blood, taken from a patient whose treatment included radiotherapy and nephrectomy. CDR3 protein: CASSTLAADTQYF. CDR3 DNA sequence: TGTGCCAGTAGCACTCTAGCAGCGGATACGCAGTATTTT.